This T cell receptor (beta chain) was identified in a study of T cell changes during pregnancy in multiple sclerosis. The data were produced by immunoSEQ multiplex PCR, yet TCRdb's version contains in-frame clones alone and is incomplete. The data show tens of thousands of clones, around 85% seen once. V was cut by 0 bases and J by 3 bases, with 7 bases left in between. CDR1 is SGDLS, CDR2 YYNGEE, per germline. The CDR3 is 13 amino acids. The rearrangement joins TRBV9 to TRBJ2-7, with D perhaps TRBD2 (5 bases). The clonotype comes from a female donor in good health, enrolled as a control in a pregnancy study. Here the sequenced sample was CD8+ T cells from peripheral blood mononuclear cells, taken in the first trimester of pregnancy. CDR3 nucleotides: TGTGCCAGCAGCGTAGGTGGGAGCTACGAGCAGTACTTC. Its translation is CASSVGGSYEQYF.